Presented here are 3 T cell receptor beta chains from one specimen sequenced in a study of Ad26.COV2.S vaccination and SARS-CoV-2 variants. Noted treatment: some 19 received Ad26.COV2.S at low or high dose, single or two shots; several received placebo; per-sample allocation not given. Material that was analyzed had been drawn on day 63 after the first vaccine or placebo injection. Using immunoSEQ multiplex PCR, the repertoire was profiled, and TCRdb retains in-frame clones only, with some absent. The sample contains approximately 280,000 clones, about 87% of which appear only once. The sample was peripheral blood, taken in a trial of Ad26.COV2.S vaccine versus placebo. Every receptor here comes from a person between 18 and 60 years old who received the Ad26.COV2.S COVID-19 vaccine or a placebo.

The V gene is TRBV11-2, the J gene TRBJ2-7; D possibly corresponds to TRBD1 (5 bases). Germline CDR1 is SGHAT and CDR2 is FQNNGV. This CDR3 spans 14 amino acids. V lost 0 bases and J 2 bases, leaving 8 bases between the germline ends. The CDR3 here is CASSLDRVPYEQYF. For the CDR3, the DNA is TGTGCCAGCAGCTTAGACAGGGTCCCCTACGAGCAGTACTTC.

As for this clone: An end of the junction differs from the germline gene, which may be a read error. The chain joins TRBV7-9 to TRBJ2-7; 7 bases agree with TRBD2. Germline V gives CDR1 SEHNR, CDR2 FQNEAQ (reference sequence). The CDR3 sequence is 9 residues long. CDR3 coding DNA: TGTGCCAGCAGCTTAGTGGGAGGGTTC. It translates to CASSLVGGF.

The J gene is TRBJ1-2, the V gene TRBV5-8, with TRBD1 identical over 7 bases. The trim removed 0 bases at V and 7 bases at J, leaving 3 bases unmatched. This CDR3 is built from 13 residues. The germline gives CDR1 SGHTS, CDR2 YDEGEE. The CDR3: CASSLDYRGGYTF. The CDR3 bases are TGTGCCAGCAGCTTGGACTACAGGGGTGGCTACACCTTC. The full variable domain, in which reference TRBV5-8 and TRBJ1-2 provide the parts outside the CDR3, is EAGVTQSPTHLIKTRGQQATLRCSPISGHTSVYWYQQALGLGLQFLLWYDEGEERNRGNFPPRFSGRQFPNYSSELNVNALELEDSALYLCASSLDYRGGYTFGSGTRLTVV.